The T cell receptor (beta chain) described here comes from a study of blood T cell repertoires in COVID-19. Across the study: T cells, B-cell-depleted T cells, or PBMCs provided the cDNA or gDNA that served as material.

Repertoires were generated with immunoSEQ multiplex PCR, while TCRdb's copy carries only in-frame clones and drops some. Altogether 250,000 to 350,000 clones are present, about 87% being singletons, with the ten largest covering 5.3%. CDR3 size: 14 residues. V gave up 5 bases and J gave up 2 bases; unmatched junction bases: 6. Germline V CDR1 and CDR2: SGHAT, FQNNGV. Only a few counts were recorded for this clone. Input material: PBMCs or T cells enriched from blood (not recorded which). The sequence derives from a woman aged 25-40 years who had recovered from COVID-19. This chain joins TRBV11-2 and TRBJ2-7; 7 bases align to TRBD1. Written as DNA, the CDR3 is TGTGCCAGCAGCCTGGGGACAGTCCCCTACGAGCAGTACTTC. Translation: CASSLGTVPYEQYF.